This is a list of T cell receptor beta chains from one sample in a study of blood T cell repertoires in COVID-19. Repertoires were generated with immunoSEQ multiplex PCR, while TCRdb's copy carries only in-frame clones and drops some. The data show a few hundred thousand clones, approximately 89% seen once. Sequenced material: PBMCs or T cells enriched from blood (not recorded which). All receptors come from a woman aged 35 to 49 who had been exposed to COVID-19. Each CDR3 is given with its conserved first and last residue. The D gene is left open where the match is weak. A row's size may be missing; if present it is once, few, many or a size class.

clone_size: .
j_call: TRBJ1-1
v_call: TRBV18
d_call: .
cdr3_nt: TGTGCCAGCTCCTGGCTCACAGGGCAGGAAGCTTTCTTT
cdr3_aa: CASSWLTGQEAFF

clone_size: .
j_call: TRBJ1-5
v_call: TRBV5-1
d_call: .
cdr3_nt: TGCGCCAGCAGCTTGGAAGGGGGCAATCAGCCCCAGCATTTT
cdr3_aa: CASSLEGGNQPQHF

clone_size: .
j_call: TRBJ2-7
v_call: TRBV19
d_call: .
cdr3_nt: TGTGCCAGTAGTATACTACAGGGTAGCGAGCAGTACTTC
cdr3_aa: CASSILQGSEQYF

clone_size: .
j_call: TRBJ2-2
v_call: TRBV12-3/TRBV12-4
d_call: .
cdr3_nt: TGTGCCAGCAGTTTGTGGGAGGCCGGGGAGCTGTTTTTT
cdr3_aa: CASSLWEAGELFF

clone_size: .
j_call: TRBJ1-1
v_call: TRBV5-1
d_call: .
cdr3_nt: TGCGCCAGCAGCTTGGGGGGGGGCGGTCCCACTGAAGCTTTCTTT
cdr3_aa: CASSLGGGGPTEAFF

clone_size: .
j_call: TRBJ1-1
v_call: TRBV18
d_call: .
cdr3_nt: TGTGCCAGCTCAACGAAGACGGGGGGTACTGAAGCTTTCTTT
cdr3_aa: CASSTKTGGTEAFF

clone_size: .
j_call: TRBJ2-7
v_call: TRBV7-9
d_call: TRBD2
cdr3_nt: TGTGCCAGCAGCTCACTTAGCGGGAGTAATTTCTACGAGCAGTACTTC
cdr3_aa: CASSSLSGSNFYEQYF

clone_size: few
j_call: TRBJ1-1
v_call: TRBV6-5
d_call: .
cdr3_nt: TGTGCCAGCAGTTACTCGGGGGCTCTCACTGAAGCTTTCTTT
cdr3_aa: CASSYSGALTEAFF

clone_size: .
j_call: TRBJ2-3
v_call: TRBV6-4
d_call: TRBD1
cdr3_nt: TGTGCCAGCAGTGACACAGGGGCTCGGATAGATACGCAGTATTTT
cdr3_aa: CASSDTGARIDTQYF

clone_size: .
j_call: TRBJ1-4
v_call: TRBV11-2
d_call: .
cdr3_nt: TGTGCCAGCAGCTTAGGGGCAGGGGCGAAGGCTAATGAAAAACTGTTTTTT
cdr3_aa: CASSLGAGAKANEKLFF

clone_size: once
j_call: TRBJ2-3
v_call: TRBV7-9
d_call: TRBD2
cdr3_nt: TGTGCCAGCAGCCCTAGGGGGGGCGGGACTAGCGGAAGAGATACGCAGTATTTT
cdr3_aa: CASSPRGGGTSGRDTQYF

clone_size: .
j_call: TRBJ2-7
v_call: TRBV11-2
d_call: .
cdr3_nt: TGTGCCAGCAGCCCCTCGGGCTACGAGCAGTACTTC
cdr3_aa: CASSPSGYEQYF

clone_size: .
j_call: TRBJ1-1
v_call: TRBV2
d_call: TRBD1
cdr3_nt: TGTGCCAGCACCCAAGACAGGGGGAACACTGAAGCTTTCTTT
cdr3_aa: CASTQDRGNTEAFF

clone_size: .
j_call: TRBJ2-7
v_call: TRBV5-1
d_call: TRBD2
cdr3_nt: TGCGCCAGCAGCTTGGATGGACTAGCGGGGGGCAGCTACGAGCAGTACTTC
cdr3_aa: CASSLDGLAGGSYEQYF

clone_size: .
j_call: TRBJ1-4
v_call: TRBV6-1
d_call: .
cdr3_nt: TGTGCCAGCAGTGAAATAGAGATGCGGCATGAAAAACTGTTTTTT
cdr3_aa: CASSEIEMRHEKLFF

clone_size: .
j_call: TRBJ2-7
v_call: TRBV21-1
d_call: .
cdr3_nt: TGTGCCAGCAGCCGAGGGGGGGCTACCTACGAGCAGTACTTC
cdr3_aa: CASSRGGATYEQYF

clone_size: .
j_call: TRBJ1-1
v_call: TRBV9
d_call: .
cdr3_nt: TGTGCCAGCAGCGTAGTGTCAGGCGTCAAGGGGAAAGCTTTCTTT
cdr3_aa: CASSVVSGVKGKAFF

clone_size: once
j_call: TRBJ1-1
v_call: TRBV12-3/TRBV12-4
d_call: .
cdr3_nt: TGTGCCAGCAGCGAGGGAAGGGTGACTGAAGCTTTCTTT
cdr3_aa: CASSEGRVTEAFF

clone_size: .
j_call: TRBJ2-2
v_call: TRBV19
d_call: TRBD1
cdr3_nt: TGTGCCAGTAAAAAACCCGTAGGGGGCGAGGGCGGGGAGCTGTTTTTT
cdr3_aa: CASKKPVGGEGGELFF

clone_size: .
j_call: TRBJ2-1
v_call: TRBV6-4
d_call: TRBD2
cdr3_nt: TGTGCCAGCAGTGATTCCGGGACTAGCGATATTTATGAGCAGTTCTTC
cdr3_aa: CASSDSGTSDIYEQFF

clone_size: .
j_call: TRBJ1-3
v_call: TRBV12-5
d_call: .
cdr3_nt: TGTGCTAGTGGTTTCGAGGCATTCTCTGGAAACACCATATATTTT
cdr3_aa: CASGFEAFSGNTIYF

clone_size: .
j_call: TRBJ2-6
v_call: TRBV30
d_call: .
cdr3_nt: TGTGCCTGTACGACCACTGGGGGACACGGGATAGGGGCCAACGTCCTGACTTTC
cdr3_aa: CACTTTGGHGIGANVLTF

clone_size: .
j_call: TRBJ2-1
v_call: TRBV7-9
d_call: .
cdr3_nt: TGTGCCAGCAGCTTAGCTGTCGCGAATGAGCAGTTCTTC
cdr3_aa: CASSLAVANEQFF

clone_size: .
j_call: TRBJ2-1
v_call: TRBV6-1
d_call: .
cdr3_nt: TGTGCCAGCAGTGCACCCCCGAAGGGGCGCTCCAATGAGCAGTTCTTC
cdr3_aa: CASSAPPKGRSNEQFF

clone_size: .
j_call: TRBJ2-7
v_call: TRBV7-9
d_call: TRBD2
cdr3_nt: TGTGCCAGCAGCCCCTCAGCGGGAGATAAGTACTTC
cdr3_aa: CASSPSAGDKYF

clone_size: .
j_call: TRBJ2-7
v_call: TRBV6-2/TRBV6-3
d_call: TRBD1
cdr3_nt: TGTGCCAGCAGTTACGGACAGGGAAGCCACGAGCAGTACTTC
cdr3_aa: CASSYGQGSHEQYF

clone_size: .
j_call: TRBJ1-1
v_call: TRBV29-1
d_call: .
cdr3_nt: TGCAGCGTTGAACCTGGACAGAAGAACACTGAAGCTTTCTTT
cdr3_aa: CSVEPGQKNTEAFF

clone_size: .
j_call: TRBJ1-1
v_call: TRBV4-1
d_call: TRBD1
cdr3_nt: TGCGCCAGCAGCCAAACGCTGACAGGGGTGAACACTGAAGCTTTCTTT
cdr3_aa: CASSQTLTGVNTEAFF

clone_size: .
j_call: TRBJ1-1
v_call: TRBV13
d_call: TRBD1
cdr3_nt: TGTGCCAGCAGCGGCTTTGGGACAGCCCCCATGGGGAACACTGAAGCTTTCTTT
cdr3_aa: CASSGFGTAPMGNTEAFF

clone_size: few
j_call: TRBJ1-1
v_call: TRBV19
d_call: .
cdr3_nt: TGTGCCAGTAACGGGCCAGGGATTGGTCCGAACACTGAAGCTTTCTTT
cdr3_aa: CASNGPGIGPNTEAFF

clone_size: once
j_call: TRBJ1-2
v_call: TRBV19
d_call: .
cdr3_nt: TGTGCCAGTAGTTACGATTGGAGAGCTGGCTACACCTTC
cdr3_aa: CASSYDWRAGYTF

clone_size: .
j_call: TRBJ1-5
v_call: TRBV10-2
d_call: .
cdr3_nt: TGCGCCAGCACCCGATCAGGGGATAGCAATCAGCCCCAGCATTTT
cdr3_aa: CASTRSGDSNQPQHF

clone_size: .
j_call: TRBJ1-2
v_call: TRBV6-2/TRBV6-3
d_call: .
cdr3_nt: TGTGCCAGCAGCTTGACAGCCAAGGACTATGGCTACACCTTC
cdr3_aa: CASSLTAKDYGYTF

clone_size: .
j_call: TRBJ2-1
v_call: TRBV18
d_call: TRBD1
cdr3_nt: TGTGCCAGCTCGGGACAGGACAGGTACAATGAGCAGTTCTTC
cdr3_aa: CASSGQDRYNEQFF

clone_size: .
j_call: TRBJ1-4
v_call: TRBV7-9
d_call: .
cdr3_nt: TGTGCCAGCAGCTTGGTGGGGGAGGGTTCGGATGAAAAACTGTTTTTT
cdr3_aa: CASSLVGEGSDEKLFF

clone_size: .
j_call: TRBJ2-7
v_call: TRBV19
d_call: .
cdr3_nt: TGTGCCAGTAGTCCTCGTAGCGTATACGAGCAGTACTTC
cdr3_aa: CASSPRSVYEQYF

clone_size: .
j_call: TRBJ2-7
v_call: TRBV5-1
d_call: .
cdr3_nt: TGCGCCAGCAGCTTTTACCGGGGAAGACAGGCTGCCTACGAGCAGTACTTC
cdr3_aa: CASSFYRGRQAAYEQYF

clone_size: .
j_call: TRBJ1-1
v_call: TRBV11-2
d_call: .
cdr3_nt: TGTGCCAGCAGCCTCCGGTCAGGGGTTGCTTTCTTT
cdr3_aa: CASSLRSGVAFF

clone_size: .
j_call: TRBJ2-7
v_call: TRBV10-2
d_call: .
cdr3_nt: TGCGCCAGCAGTGACCCCGGACAGATTCGGGAATACGAGCAGTACTTC
cdr3_aa: CASSDPGQIREYEQYF

clone_size: .
j_call: TRBJ2-3
v_call: TRBV7-9
d_call: TRBD2
cdr3_nt: TGTGCCAGCAGTAGCGGGACTAGCGGGACAGATACGCAGTATTTT
cdr3_aa: CASSSGTSGTDTQYF

clone_size: .
j_call: TRBJ2-1
v_call: TRBV11-2
d_call: TRBD2
cdr3_nt: TGTGCCTGGTACCCGAGCGGGAGGAGTTACAATGAGCAGTTCTTC
cdr3_aa: CAWYPSGRSYNEQFF

clone_size: .
j_call: TRBJ1-5
v_call: TRBV27
d_call: .
cdr3_nt: TGTGCCAGCAGTGAATCTCGGGTAGAATCAAGGCCCCAGCATTTT
cdr3_aa: CASSESRVESRPQHF

clone_size: .
j_call: TRBJ1-2
v_call: TRBV4-1
d_call: TRBD1
cdr3_nt: TGCGCCAGCAGCTTCACAGGGGGTTCCGATGGCTACACCTTC
cdr3_aa: CASSFTGGSDGYTF

clone_size: .
j_call: TRBJ1-1
v_call: TRBV5-1
d_call: TRBD1
cdr3_nt: TGCGCCAGCAGCGAGGGGGCCCCGAACACTGAAGCTTTCTTT
cdr3_aa: CASSEGAPNTEAFF

clone_size: .
j_call: TRBJ2-1
v_call: TRBV7-8
d_call: .
cdr3_nt: TGTGCCAGCAGCTTAGATGGGCGCAAATCCTACAATGAGCAGTTCTTC
cdr3_aa: CASSLDGRKSYNEQFF

clone_size: .
j_call: TRBJ1-3
v_call: TRBV9
d_call: .
cdr3_nt: TGTGCCAGCGGTCGGGGGGGCGCGGTGGATGGAAACACCATATATTTT
cdr3_aa: CASGRGGAVDGNTIYF

clone_size: .
j_call: TRBJ2-7
v_call: TRBV7-9
d_call: TRBD2
cdr3_nt: TGTGCCAGCAGCCCCCTAGGACTAGAGCTGTACTTC
cdr3_aa: CASSPLGLELYF

clone_size: .
j_call: TRBJ2-5
v_call: TRBV4-3
d_call: TRBD1
cdr3_nt: TGCGCCAGCAGCCGAGACAGGGGAGAGACCCAGTACTTC
cdr3_aa: CASSRDRGETQYF

clone_size: .
j_call: TRBJ2-1
v_call: TRBV11-2
d_call: .
cdr3_nt: TGTGCCAGCAGCTCCCAGCGGTACAATGAGCAGTTCTTC
cdr3_aa: CASSSQRYNEQFF